The present T cell receptor beta chain was sequenced within a study of blood T cell repertoires in COVID-19. The overall study: Sites in the United States, Italy and Spain provided acute and convalescent COVID-19 samples. Sample material is recorded as cDNA or gDNA derived from T cells, B-cell-depleted T cells, or PBMCs.

Germline loops: CDR1 LNHDA, CDR2 SQIVND (reference sequence). Deletions cut 4 bases from V and 7 bases from J, with 16 bases between. This CDR3 is built from 14 residues. Per the study methods: Researchers report that nucleated cell counts were estimated from reference gene primer amplification. The table came from immunoSEQ multiplex PCR; TCRdb's copy has only in-frame clones and leaves some out. The V and J calls and the clone size are those of that table, but D and trimming were determined from the DNA. The table lists under 350,000 clones, about nine tenths of them singletons. The Seattle patients joined while their infection was active and were tracked longitudinally afterward.

The chain combines TRBV19 with TRBJ2-5, with D perhaps TRBD2 (8 bases). The origin of this receptor is a woman aged 30 to 39 with COVID-19, enrolled during active disease. What was sequenced was peripheral blood. CDR3 bases: TGTGCCAGTAGTAGACGACAGGGACTAGGGACCCAGTACTTC. It specifies CASSRRQGLGTQYF.